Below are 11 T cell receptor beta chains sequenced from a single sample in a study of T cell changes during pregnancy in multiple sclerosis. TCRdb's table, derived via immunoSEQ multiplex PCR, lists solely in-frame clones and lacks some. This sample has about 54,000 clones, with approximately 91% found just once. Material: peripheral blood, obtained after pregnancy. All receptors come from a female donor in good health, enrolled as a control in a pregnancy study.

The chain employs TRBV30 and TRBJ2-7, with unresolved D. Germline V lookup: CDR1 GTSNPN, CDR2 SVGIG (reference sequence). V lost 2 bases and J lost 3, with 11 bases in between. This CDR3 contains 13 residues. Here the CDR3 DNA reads TGTGCCTGGAGTCTTCTACCCGACTACGAGCAGTACTTC. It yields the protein CAWSLLPDYEQYF.

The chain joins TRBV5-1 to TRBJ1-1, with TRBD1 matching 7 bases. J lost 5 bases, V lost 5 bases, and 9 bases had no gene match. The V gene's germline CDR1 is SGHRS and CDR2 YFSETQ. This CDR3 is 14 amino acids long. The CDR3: CASRSQGEFTEAFF. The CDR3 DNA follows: TGCGCCAGCAGGTCGCAGGGGGAGTTTACTGAAGCTTTCTTT.

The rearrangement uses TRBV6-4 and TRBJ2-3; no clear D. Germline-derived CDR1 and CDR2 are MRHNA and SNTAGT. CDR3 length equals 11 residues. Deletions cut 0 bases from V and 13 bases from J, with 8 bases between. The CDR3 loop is CASSDSSRKYF. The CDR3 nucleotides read TGTGCCAGCAGTGACTCGAGTCGAAAGTATTTT.

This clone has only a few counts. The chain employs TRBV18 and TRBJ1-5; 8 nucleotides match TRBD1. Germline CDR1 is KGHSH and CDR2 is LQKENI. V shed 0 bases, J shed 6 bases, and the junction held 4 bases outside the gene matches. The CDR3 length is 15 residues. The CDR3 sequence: CASSPPQGASQPQHF. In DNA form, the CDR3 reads TGTGCCAGCTCACCACCGCAGGGGGCTAGTCAGCCCCAGCATTTT.

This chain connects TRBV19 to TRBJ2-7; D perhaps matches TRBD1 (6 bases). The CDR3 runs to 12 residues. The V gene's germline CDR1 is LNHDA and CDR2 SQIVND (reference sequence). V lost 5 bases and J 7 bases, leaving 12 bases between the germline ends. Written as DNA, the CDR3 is TGTGCCAGTAGTCAGGGGACCGAAGAGCAGTACTTC. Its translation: CASSQGTEEQYF.

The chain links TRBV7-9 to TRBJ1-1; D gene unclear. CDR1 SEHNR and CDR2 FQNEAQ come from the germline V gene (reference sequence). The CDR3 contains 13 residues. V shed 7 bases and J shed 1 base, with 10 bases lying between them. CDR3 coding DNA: TGTGCCAGCACCTCACACGAGAACACTGAAGCTTTCTTT. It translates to CASTSHENTEAFF. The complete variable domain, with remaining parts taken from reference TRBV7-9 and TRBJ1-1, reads DTGVSQNPRHKITKRGQNVTFRCDPISEHNRLYWYRQTLGQGPEFLTYFQNEAQLEKSRLLSDRFSAERPKGSFSTLEIQRTEQGDSAMYLCASTSHENTEAFFGQGTRLTVV.

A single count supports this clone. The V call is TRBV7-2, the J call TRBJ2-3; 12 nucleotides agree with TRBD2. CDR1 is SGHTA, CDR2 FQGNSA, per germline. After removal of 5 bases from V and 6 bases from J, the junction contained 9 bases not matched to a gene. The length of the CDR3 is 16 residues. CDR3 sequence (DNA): TGTGCCAGCAGCCCTATACTAGCGGGGGGAGGGGATACGCAGTATTTT. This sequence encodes CASSPILAGGGDTQYF.

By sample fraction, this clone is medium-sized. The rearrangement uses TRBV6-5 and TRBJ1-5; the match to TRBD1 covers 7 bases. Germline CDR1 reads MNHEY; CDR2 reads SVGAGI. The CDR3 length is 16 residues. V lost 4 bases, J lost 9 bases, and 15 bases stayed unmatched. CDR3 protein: CASSSGPDRPAGPQHF. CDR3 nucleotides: TGTGCCAGCAGTTCGGGCCCGGACAGGCCCGCCGGGCCCCAGCATTTT.

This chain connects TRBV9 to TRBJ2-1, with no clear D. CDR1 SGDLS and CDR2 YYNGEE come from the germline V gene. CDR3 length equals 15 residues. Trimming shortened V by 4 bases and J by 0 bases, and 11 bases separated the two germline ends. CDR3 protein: CASSPTESSYNEQFF. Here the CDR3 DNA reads TGTGCCAGCAGCCCCACGGAGAGCTCCTACAATGAGCAGTTCTTC.

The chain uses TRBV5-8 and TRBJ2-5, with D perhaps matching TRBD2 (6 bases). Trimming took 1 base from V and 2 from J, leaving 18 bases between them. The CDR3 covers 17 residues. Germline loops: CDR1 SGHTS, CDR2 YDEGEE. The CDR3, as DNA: TGTGCCAGCAGCTTGTTAGGGCATGGGGGAGGACAAGAGACCCAGTACTTC. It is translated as CASSLLGHGGGQETQYF. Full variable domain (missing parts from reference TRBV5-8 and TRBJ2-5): EAGVTQSPTHLIKTRGQQATLRCSPISGHTSVYWYQQALGLGLQFLLWYDEGEERNRGNFPPRFSGRQFPNYSSELNVNALELEDSALYLCASSLLGHGGGQETQYFGPGTRLLVL.

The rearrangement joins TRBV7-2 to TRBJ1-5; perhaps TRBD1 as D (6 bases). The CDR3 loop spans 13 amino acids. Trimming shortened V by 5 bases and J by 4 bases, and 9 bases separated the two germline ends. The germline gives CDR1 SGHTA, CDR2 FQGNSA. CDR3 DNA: TGTGCCAGCAGCCAAGACAGGAATCAGCCCCAGCATTTT. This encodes CASSQDRNQPQHF.